The clone carrying this T cell receptor (delta chain) has just a few counts. Its antigen remains unknown. The data derive from a study of Vδ1+ human thymocytes. Sequences come from RNA converted to cDNA by reverse transcription. The CDR3 regions were amplified by multiplex PCR from V-gene primers to a constant-region primer. TCRdb reanalysed the multiplex PCR reads via CATT. Of 20,000 to 25,000 delta-chain clones in the sample, 8% to 10% were seen once. Alphabeta T cells were depleted, then CD3+ Vdelta1+ Vdelta2- thymocytes were FACS-sorted. Study-wide results and caveats: Despite high sort purity, roughly 18% of thymic T cell receptor delta sequences were Vdelta2. Thymic TRG and TRD repertoires appeared highly polyclonal. Many TRG clonotypes were shared between donors; TRD repertoires were essentially private.

CDR1 is TSWWSYY, CDR2 QGS, per germline. The CDR3 is 19 residues long. Trimming removed 2 bases from V and 0 bases from J, with 22 bases in between. This rearrangement joins TRDV1 to TRDJ1, with D perhaps TRDD3 (7 bases). Sequenced material: Vdelta1+ gamma-delta thymocytes from the thymus. The subset was: FACS-sorted CD3+ TCRalphabeta- TCRVdelta1+ TCRVdelta2- thymocytes. The source of this sequence is a child younger than two who had congenital heart surgery. The CDR3 nucleotides read TGTGCTCTTGGGGAATGCTCCTTCCGTACTGGGGATTACACCGATAAACTCATCTTT. Its protein product is CALGECSFRTGDYTDKLIF.